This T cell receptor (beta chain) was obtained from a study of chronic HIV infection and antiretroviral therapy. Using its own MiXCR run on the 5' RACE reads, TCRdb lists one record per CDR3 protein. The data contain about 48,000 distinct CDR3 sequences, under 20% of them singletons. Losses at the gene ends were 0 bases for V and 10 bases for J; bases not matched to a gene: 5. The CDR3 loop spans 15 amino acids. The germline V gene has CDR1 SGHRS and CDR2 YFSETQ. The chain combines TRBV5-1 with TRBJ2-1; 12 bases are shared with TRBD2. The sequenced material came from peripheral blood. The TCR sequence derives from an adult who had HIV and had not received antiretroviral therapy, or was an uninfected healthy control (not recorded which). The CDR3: CASSLALAGGEEQFF. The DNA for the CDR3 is TGCGCCAGCAGCTTGGCCCTAGCGGGAGGGGAGGAGCAGTTCTTC. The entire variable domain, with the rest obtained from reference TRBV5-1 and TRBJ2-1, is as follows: KAGVTQTPRYLIKTRGQQVTLSCSPISGHRSVSWYQQTPGQGLQFLFEYFSETQRNKGNFPGRFSGRQFSNSRSEMNVSTLELGDSALYLCASSLALAGGEEQFFGPGTRLTVL.